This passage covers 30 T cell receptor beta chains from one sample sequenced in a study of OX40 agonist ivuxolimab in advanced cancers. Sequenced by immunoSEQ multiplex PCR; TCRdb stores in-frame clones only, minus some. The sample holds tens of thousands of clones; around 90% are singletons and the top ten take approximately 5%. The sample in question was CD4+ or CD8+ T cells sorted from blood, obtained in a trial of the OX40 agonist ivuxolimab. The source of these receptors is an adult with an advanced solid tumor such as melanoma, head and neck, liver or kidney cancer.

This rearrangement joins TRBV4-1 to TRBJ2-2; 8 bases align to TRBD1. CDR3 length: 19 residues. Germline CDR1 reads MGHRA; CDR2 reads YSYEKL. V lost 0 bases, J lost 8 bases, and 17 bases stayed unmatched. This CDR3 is CASSQDHLGFRGHAGELFF. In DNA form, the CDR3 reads TGCGCCAGCAGCCAAGATCATTTAGGTTTCAGGGGGCACGCGGGGGAGCTGTTTTTT.

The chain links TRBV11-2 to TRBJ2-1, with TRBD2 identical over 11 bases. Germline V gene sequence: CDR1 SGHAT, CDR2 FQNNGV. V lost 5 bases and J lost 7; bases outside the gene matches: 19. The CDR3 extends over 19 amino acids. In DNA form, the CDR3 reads TGTGCCAGCAGCGTAGTAGAGACCCGGGCTAGCGGGAGGTTGAATGAGCAGTTCTTC. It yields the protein CASSVVETRASGRLNEQFF.

The CDR3 DNA sequence: TGTGCCAGTACCCCGGGACAGTATGGAGATACGCAGTATTTT. Translated, it gives CASTPGQYGDTQYF. The J gene is TRBJ2-3, the V gene TRBV18, with 7 bases matching TRBD1. The junction had 11 bases not matched to a gene; V was cut back by 9 bases and J by 5 bases. CDR1 and CDR2 (germline): KGHSH, LQKENI. The CDR3 extends over 14 amino acids. Supplemented by reference TRBV18 and TRBJ2-3, the full variable domain reads NAGVMQNPRHLVRRRGQEARLRCSPMKGHSHVYWYRQLPEEGLKFMVYLQKENIIDESGMPKERFSAEFPKEGPSILRIQQVVRGDSAAYFCASTPGQYGDTQYFGPGTRLTVL.

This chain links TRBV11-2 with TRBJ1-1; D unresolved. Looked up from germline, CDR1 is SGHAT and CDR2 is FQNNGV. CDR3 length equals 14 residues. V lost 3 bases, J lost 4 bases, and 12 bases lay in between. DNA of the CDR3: TGTGCCAGCAGCTTTGGAAGGGCGGGCACTGAAGCTTTCTTT. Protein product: CASSFGRAGTEAFF.

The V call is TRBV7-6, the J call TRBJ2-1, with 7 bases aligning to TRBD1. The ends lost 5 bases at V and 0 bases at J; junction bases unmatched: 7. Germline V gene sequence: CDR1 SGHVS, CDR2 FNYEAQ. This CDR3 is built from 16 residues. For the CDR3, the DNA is TGTGCCAGCAGCACCCACAGGGGAAGCTCCTACAATGAGCAGTTCTTC. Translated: CASSTHRGSSYNEQFF.

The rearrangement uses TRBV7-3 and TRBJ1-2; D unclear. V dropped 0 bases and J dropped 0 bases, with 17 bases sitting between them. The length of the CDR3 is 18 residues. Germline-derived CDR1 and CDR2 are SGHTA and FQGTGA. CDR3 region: CASSLTLLGGKANYGYTF. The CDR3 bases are TGTGCCAGCAGCTTAACTCTCTTAGGAGGGAAAGCTAACTATGGCTACACCTTC.

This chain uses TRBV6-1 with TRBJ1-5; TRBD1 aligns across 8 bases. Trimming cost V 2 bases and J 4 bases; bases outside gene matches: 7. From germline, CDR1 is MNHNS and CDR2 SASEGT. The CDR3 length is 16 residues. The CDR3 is CASSEIGRGQNQPQHF. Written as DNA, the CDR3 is TGTGCCAGCAGTGAAATCGGCAGGGGGCAAAATCAGCCCCAGCATTTT.

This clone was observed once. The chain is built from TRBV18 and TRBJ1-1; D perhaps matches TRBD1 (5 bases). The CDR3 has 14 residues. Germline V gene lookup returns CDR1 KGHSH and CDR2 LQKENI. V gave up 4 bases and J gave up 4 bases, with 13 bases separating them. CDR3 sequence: CASSLGGAGTEAFF. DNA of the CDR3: TGTGCCAGCTCACTCGGTGGGGCTGGCACTGAAGCTTTCTTT.

The CDR3, as DNA: TGTGCCAGCAGCTTGGTGCCCCTACAGGGAAATACGCAGTATTTT. It specifies CASSLVPLQGNTQYF. The V and J genes are TRBV5-6 and TRBJ2-3; weak D call: TRBD1 (6 bases). Trimming pared 0 bases from V and 7 bases from J, leaving 15 bases between. The germline V gene has CDR1 SGHDT and CDR2 YYEEEE. The CDR3 has 15 residues.

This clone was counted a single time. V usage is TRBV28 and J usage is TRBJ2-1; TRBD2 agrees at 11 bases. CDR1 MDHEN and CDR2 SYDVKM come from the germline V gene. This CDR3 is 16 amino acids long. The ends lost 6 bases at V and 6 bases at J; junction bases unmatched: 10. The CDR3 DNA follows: TGTGCCAGCAGGGGGGATCTAGCGGGAGGAGGCAATGAGCAGTTCTTC. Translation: CASRGDLAGGGNEQFF.

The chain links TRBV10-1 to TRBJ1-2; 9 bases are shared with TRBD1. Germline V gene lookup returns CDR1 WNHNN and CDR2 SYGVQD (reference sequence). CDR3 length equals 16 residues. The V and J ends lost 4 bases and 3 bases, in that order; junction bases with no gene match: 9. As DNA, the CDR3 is TGCGCCAGCAGTGCCCACAACAGGGGGCTCGACTATGGCTACACCTTC. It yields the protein CASSAHNRGLDYGYTF.

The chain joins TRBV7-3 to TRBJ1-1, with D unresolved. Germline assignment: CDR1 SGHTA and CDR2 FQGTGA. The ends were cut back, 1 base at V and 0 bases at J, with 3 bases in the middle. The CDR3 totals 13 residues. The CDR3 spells CASSLSVNTEAFF. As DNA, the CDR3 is TGTGCCAGCAGCTTAAGCGTGAACACTGAAGCTTTCTTT.

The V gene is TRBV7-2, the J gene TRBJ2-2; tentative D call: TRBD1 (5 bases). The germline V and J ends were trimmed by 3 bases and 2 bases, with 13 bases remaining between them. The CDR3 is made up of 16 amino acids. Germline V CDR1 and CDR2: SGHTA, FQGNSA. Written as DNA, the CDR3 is TGTGCCAGCAGCTTCCAGGGCTCCTTCAACACCGGGGAGCTGTTTTTT. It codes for CASSFQGSFNTGELFF.

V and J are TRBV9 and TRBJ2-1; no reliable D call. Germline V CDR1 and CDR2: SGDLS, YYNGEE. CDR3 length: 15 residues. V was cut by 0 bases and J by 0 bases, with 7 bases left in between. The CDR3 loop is CASSVEPSSYNEQFF. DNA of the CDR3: TGTGCCAGCAGCGTAGAGCCTAGCTCCTACAATGAGCAGTTCTTC.

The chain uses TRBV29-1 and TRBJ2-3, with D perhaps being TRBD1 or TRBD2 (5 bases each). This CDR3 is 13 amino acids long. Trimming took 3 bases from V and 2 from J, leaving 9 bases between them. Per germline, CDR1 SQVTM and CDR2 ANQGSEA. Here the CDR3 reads CSVDGTITDTQYF. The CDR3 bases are TGCAGCGTTGATGGGACCATCACAGATACGCAGTATTTT.

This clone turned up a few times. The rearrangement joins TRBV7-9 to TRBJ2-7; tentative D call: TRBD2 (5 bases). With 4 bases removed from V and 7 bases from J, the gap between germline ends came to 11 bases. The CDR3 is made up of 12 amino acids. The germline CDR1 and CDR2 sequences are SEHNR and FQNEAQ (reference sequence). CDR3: CASSSGSQEQYF. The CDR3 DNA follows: TGTGCCAGCAGCTCGGGAAGTCAGGAGCAGTACTTC.

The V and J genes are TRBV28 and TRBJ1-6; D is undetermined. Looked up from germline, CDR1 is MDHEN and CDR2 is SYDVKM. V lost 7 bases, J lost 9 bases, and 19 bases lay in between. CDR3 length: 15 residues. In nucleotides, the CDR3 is TGTGCCAGCAACGTCCCGGGTTTAAGGGCTTCACCCCTCCACTTT. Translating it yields CASNVPGLRASPLHF.

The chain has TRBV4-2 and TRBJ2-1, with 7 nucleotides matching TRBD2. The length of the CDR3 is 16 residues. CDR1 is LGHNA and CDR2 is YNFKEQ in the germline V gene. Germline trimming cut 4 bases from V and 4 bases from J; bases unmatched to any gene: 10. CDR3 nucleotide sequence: TGTGCCAGCAGCCCTCGTGGGCGGGAGAGTTACAATGAGCAGTTCTTC. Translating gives CASSPRGRESYNEQFF.

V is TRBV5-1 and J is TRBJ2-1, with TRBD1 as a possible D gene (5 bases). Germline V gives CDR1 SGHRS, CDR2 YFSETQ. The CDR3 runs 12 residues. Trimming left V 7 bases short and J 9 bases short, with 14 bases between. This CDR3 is CASGGRVPEQFF. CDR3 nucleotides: TGCGCCAGCGGCGGCAGGGTTCCTGAGCAGTTCTTC.

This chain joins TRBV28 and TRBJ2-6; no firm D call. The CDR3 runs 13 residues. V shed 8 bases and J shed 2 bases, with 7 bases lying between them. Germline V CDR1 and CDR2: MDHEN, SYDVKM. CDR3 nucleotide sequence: TGTGCCAGCCGCCGTACTGGGGCCAACGTCCTGACTTTC. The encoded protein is CASRRTGANVLTF.

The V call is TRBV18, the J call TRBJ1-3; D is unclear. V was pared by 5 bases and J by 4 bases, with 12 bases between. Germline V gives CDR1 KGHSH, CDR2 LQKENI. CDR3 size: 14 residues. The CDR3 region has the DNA TGTGCCAGCTCAGAATACGACCGCGGAAACACCATATATTTT. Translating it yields CASSEYDRGNTIYF.

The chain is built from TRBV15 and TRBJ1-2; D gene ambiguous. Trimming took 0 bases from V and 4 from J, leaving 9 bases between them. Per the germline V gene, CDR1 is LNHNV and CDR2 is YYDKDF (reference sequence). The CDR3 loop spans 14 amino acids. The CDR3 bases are TGTGCCACCAGCAGAGATCAAGGGCCCTATGGCTACACCTTC. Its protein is CATSRDQGPYGYTF. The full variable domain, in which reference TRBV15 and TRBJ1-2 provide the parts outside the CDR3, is DAMVIQNPRYQVTQFGKPVTLSCSQTLNHNVMYWYQQKSSQAPKLLFHYYDKDFNNEADTPDNFQSRRPNTSFCFLDIRSPGLGDTAMYLCATSRDQGPYGYTFGSGTRLTVV.

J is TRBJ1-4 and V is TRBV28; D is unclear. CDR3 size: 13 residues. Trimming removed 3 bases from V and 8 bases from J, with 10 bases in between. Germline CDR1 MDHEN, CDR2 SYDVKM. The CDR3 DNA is TGTGCCAGCAGTTTTGCGGGTGGGGAAAAACTGTTTTTT. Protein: CASSFAGGEKLFF.

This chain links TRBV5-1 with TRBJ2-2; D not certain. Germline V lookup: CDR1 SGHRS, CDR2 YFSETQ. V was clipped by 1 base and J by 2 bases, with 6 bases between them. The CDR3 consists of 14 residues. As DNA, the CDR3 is TGCGCCAGCAGCTTGAAGCCAAACACCGGGGAGCTGTTTTTT. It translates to CASSLKPNTGELFF.

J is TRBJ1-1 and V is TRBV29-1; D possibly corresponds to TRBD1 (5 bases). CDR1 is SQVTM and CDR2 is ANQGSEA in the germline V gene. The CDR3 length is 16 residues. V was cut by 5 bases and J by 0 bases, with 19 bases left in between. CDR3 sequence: CSVTRTPNLVNTEAFF. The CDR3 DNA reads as TGCAGCGTTACCAGGACACCAAACCTCGTGAACACTGAAGCTTTCTTT.

CDR3 nucleotide sequence: TGTGCCAGCAGCTTACTAGGGTACGAGCAGTACTTC. Protein product: CASSLLGYEQYF. The chain has TRBV7-3 and TRBJ2-7; D unresolved. CDR3 size: 12 residues. CDR1 is SGHTA and CDR2 is FQGTGA in the germline V gene. V was trimmed by 2 bases and J by 4 bases, leaving 6 bases between them.

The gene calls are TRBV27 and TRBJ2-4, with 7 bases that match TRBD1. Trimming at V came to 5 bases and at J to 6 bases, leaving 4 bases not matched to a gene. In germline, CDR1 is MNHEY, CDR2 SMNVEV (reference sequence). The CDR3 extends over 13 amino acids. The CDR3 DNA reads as TGTGCCAGCAGTCCAAACAGGGGAAACATTCAGTACTTC. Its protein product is CASSPNRGNIQYF.

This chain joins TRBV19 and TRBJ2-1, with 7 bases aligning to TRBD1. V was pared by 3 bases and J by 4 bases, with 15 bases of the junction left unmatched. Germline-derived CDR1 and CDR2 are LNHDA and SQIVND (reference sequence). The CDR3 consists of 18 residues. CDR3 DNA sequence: TGTGCCAGTAGTATGGAAATGTTTACAGGGGTTACTTACAATGAGCAGTTCTTC. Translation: CASSMEMFTGVTYNEQFF.

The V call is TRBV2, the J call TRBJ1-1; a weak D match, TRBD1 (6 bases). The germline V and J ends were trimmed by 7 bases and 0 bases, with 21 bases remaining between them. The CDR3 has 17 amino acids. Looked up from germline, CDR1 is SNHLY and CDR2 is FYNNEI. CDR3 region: CASNRDLVGGMNTEAFF. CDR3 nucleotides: TGTGCCAGCAACCGGGACCTAGTGGGGGGCATGAACACTGAAGCTTTCTTT.

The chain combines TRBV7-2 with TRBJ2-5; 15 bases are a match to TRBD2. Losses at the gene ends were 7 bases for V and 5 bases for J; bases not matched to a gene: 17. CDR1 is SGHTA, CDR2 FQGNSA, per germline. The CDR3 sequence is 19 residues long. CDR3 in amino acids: CASIASAGTSGRLVETQYF. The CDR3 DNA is TGTGCCAGCATCGCCTCCGCCGGGACTAGCGGGAGGCTGGTGGAGACCCAGTACTTC.